This T cell receptor beta chain was profiled in a study of T cell clonotyping in hematopoietic cell transplantation. Germline values: CDR1 SGHNT, CDR2 YYREEE (reference sequence). Losses at the gene ends were 2 bases for V and 5 bases for J; bases not matched to a gene: 6. The CDR3 spans 14 residues. Time point: recipient sample about 28 days before transplant, after cytoreduction. Sequencing used immunoSEQ multiplex PCR; TCRdb keeps in-frame clones, though not all of them. The data show tens of thousands of clones, 80% to 90% seen once. The chain combines TRBV5-4 with TRBJ2-5; 7 nucleotides agree with TRBD1. The clonotype was recovered from a man in his sixties with biphenotypic leukemia. Some clones in this sample may be carry-over from other donors' samples. This specimen was peripheral blood mononuclear cells, taken before stem cell transplant. The CDR3 here is CASSLTGERETQYF. The DNA for the CDR3 is TGTGCCAGCAGCTTAACAGGGGAGAGGGAGACCCAGTACTTC.